The clone carrying this T cell receptor beta chain was observed a few times. This entry belongs to a study of beta chain features in type 1 diabetes. This CDR3 spans 13 amino acids. Germline-derived CDR1 and CDR2 are SQVTM and ANQGSEA. J was trimmed by 3 bases and V by 7 bases; bases with no gene match: 5. What was sequenced were expressed TCRB transcripts, since all of the isolated RNA had been reverse transcribed. Sequencing used immunoSEQ multiplex PCR; TCRdb keeps in-frame clones, though not all of them. The top ten clones hold approximately 0.065% of a sample with some 100,000 clones, almost 40% of them seen once.

The chain carries TRBV29-1 and TRBJ1-1; 10 bases match TRBD1. The sample comprised stem cell memory CD4+ T cells from blood. This TCR derives from a woman aged 18 to 35 in good health. The CDR3 nucleotides are TGCAGCGGGGGACAGGGGCCGGACACTGAAGCTTTCTTT. Its protein product is CSGGQGPDTEAFF. The full variable domain, completed using reference TRBV29-1 and TRBJ1-1, is SAVISQKPSRDICQRGTSLTIQCQVDSQVTMMFWYRQQPGQSLTLIATANQGSEATYESGFVIDKFPISRPNLTFSTLTVSNMSPEDSSIYLCSGGQGPDTEAFFGQGTRLTVV.